This is a list of T cell receptor beta chains from one sample in a study of shared clonotypes between healthy human individuals. Only in-frame clones appear in the TCRdb table, and some are missing; sequencing was by immunoSEQ multiplex PCR. The sample yields roughly 2.2 million clones, approximately 90% seen once. Sequenced: naive CD4+ T cells from PBMCs. The receptors stem from a man between 18 and 29 years old in good health. Some clones in this sample may be carry-over from other donors' samples. The CDR3 runs from the conserved cysteine through the conserved F or W. The D gene is left open where the match is weak. The size field is filled for only some rows; it gives once, few, many or a size class.

. | TRBJ1-4 | . | TRBV28 | CASSLAGTRGRKLFF | TGTGCCAGCAGTTTAGCAGGGACCCGCGGAAGAAAACTGTTTTTT
. | TRBJ1-4 | . | TRBV7-2 | CASSPKTGLNEKLFF | TGTGCCAGCAGCCCAAAGACAGGTCTTAATGAAAAACTGTTTTTT
. | TRBJ1-4 | . | TRBV7-3 | CASSLGTGEKLFF | TGTGCCAGCAGCTTAGGGACGGGAGAAAAACTGTTTTTT
TRBD1 | TRBJ1-6 | . | TRBV4-2 | CASSSRHDRAYNSPLHF | TGTGCCAGCAGCTCGAGACACGACAGGGCGTATAATTCACCCCTCCACTTT
. | TRBJ2-2 | . | TRBV9 | CASSVRDTGTGELFF | TGTGCCAGCAGCGTCCGGGATACAGGGACCGGGGAGCTGTTTTTT
. | TRBJ1-4 | . | TRBV7-9 | CASSLVTGPVGEKLFF | TGTGCCAGCAGCTTAGTCACAGGGCCAGTAGGTGAAAAACTGTTTTTT
TRBD1 | TRBJ1-2 | . | TRBV19 | CASRLGSGTGSYPFGYTF | TGTGCCAGTAGGCTTGGGTCCGGGACAGGGTCCTACCCTTTCGGCTACACCTTC
TRBD2 | TRBJ2-7 | . | TRBV28 | CASSRRLAGPYEQYF | TGTGCCAGCAGCCGAAGACTAGCGGGACCCTACGAGCAGTACTTC
. | TRBJ2-3 | once | TRBV15 | CATSRDIQDTQYF | TGTGCCACCAGCAGAGACATTCAAGATACGCAGTATTTT
. | TRBJ1-1 | . | TRBV11-1 | CASSIRSGGQLNTEAFF | TGTGCCAGCAGCATCAGAAGCGGCGGACAGTTGAACACTGAAGCTTTCTTT
. | TRBJ1-5 | . | TRBV7-2 | CASSVDSSNQPQHF | TGTGCCAGCAGCGTTGACAGCAGCAATCAGCCCCAGCATTTT
. | TRBJ2-1 | . | TRBV9 | CASSVGGPRGTRLHNEQFF | TGTGCCAGCAGCGTAGGGGGCCCGCGGGGCACAAGATTACACAATGAGCAGTTCTTC
. | TRBJ1-4 | . | TRBV21-1 | CASSSNRPYGPTNEKLFF | TGTGCCAGCAGCTCCAATAGGCCCTACGGGCCAACTAATGAAAAACTGTTTTTT
. | TRBJ1-3 | . | TRBV18 | CASSPTSSPGGNTIYF | TGTGCCAGCTCACCAACTTCCTCGCCTGGCGGAAACACCATATATTTT
. | TRBJ2-1 | . | TRBV11-2 | CASSLANLGKHEQFF | TGTGCCAGCAGCTTAGCAAATTTGGGTAAACATGAGCAGTTCTTC
. | TRBJ2-1 | . | TRBV6-6 | CASSYGFRGGHNEQFF | TGTGCCAGCAGTTACGGGTTCAGGGGTGGCCACAATGAGCAGTTCTTC
TRBD1 | TRBJ2-2 | . | TRBV27 | CASHPGTGDPLYTGELFF | TGTGCCAGCCACCCCGGGACAGGGGACCCCTTATACACCGGGGAGCTGTTTTTT
TRBD1 | TRBJ1-2 | . | TRBV18 | CASSQTGDYGYTF | TGTGCCAGCTCGCAGACAGGGGACTATGGCTACACCTTC
TRBD1 | TRBJ1-3 | . | TRBV18 | CASSPPKGAGGNTIYF | TGTGCCAGCTCACCACCTAAGGGGGCTGGTGGAAACACCATATATTTT
TRBD1 | TRBJ2-5 | . | TRBV29-1 | CSAMGQATDQYF | TGCAGCGCTATGGGACAGGCCACCGACCAGTACTTC
TRBD1 | TRBJ2-7 | . | TRBV11-2 | CASSFLGTGLYPSEQYF | TGTGCCAGCAGCTTCCTCGGGACAGGACTATACCCTTCAGAGCAGTACTTC
TRBD1 | TRBJ2-5 | . | TRBV6-6 | CASTTGQGGGGETQYF | TGTGCCAGCACCACCGGACAGGGGGGGGGAGGAGAGACCCAGTACTTC
. | TRBJ1-1 | . | TRBV6-4 | CASRGGEAFF | TGTGCCAGCAGGGGGGGCGAAGCTTTCTTT
TRBD1 | TRBJ2-7 | . | TRBV6-5 | CASSSGQGSSEQYF | TGTGCCAGCAGTTCGGGACAGGGAAGTAGCGAGCAGTACTTC
. | TRBJ2-7 | . | TRBV28 | CASSRDRSEQYF | TGTGCCAGCAGTCGAGACCGTTCCGAGCAGTACTTC
. | TRBJ2-7 | . | TRBV18 | CASSPRFYLEQYF | TGTGCCAGCTCACCACGGTTCTACTTGGAGCAGTACTTC
TRBD2 | TRBJ2-1 | . | TRBV27 | CASSLRGDRNNEQFF | TGTGCCAGCAGTTTACGGGGGGATAGGAACAATGAGCAGTTCTTC
TRBD1 | TRBJ1-1 | . | TRBV6-6 | CASSTGAQGIFTEAFF | TGTGCCAGCAGTACAGGGGCCCAGGGGATATTCACTGAAGCTTTCTTT
TRBD1 | TRBJ2-2 | . | TRBV5-1 | CASSRDRGYTGELFF | TGCGCCAGCAGCAGGGACAGGGGGTACACCGGGGAGCTGTTTTTT
. | TRBJ1-5 | . | TRBV7-8 | CASSPRWPTNSNQPQHF | TGTGCCAGCAGCCCGCGGTGGCCCACTAATAGCAATCAGCCCCAGCATTTT
. | TRBJ2-7 | . | TRBV9 | CASSVGGRNYEQYF | TGTGCCAGCAGCGTAGGCGGGCGCAACTACGAGCAGTACTTC
. | TRBJ1-1 | . | TRBV18 | CASSQRQDAEAFF | TGTGCCAGCTCGCAGCGCCAGGATGCTGAAGCTTTCTTT
TRBD2 | TRBJ2-1 | . | TRBV10-2 | CASSQTSGNSYNEQFF | TGCGCCAGCAGTCAAACTAGCGGGAATTCCTACAATGAGCAGTTCTTC
. | TRBJ2-1 | . | TRBV5-1 | CASSSPFRDSKKDEQFF | TGCGCCAGCAGCTCCCCCTTCCGGGACTCCAAGAAGGATGAGCAGTTCTTC
. | TRBJ2-4 | . | TRBV11-2 | CASSLRQVGAKNIQYF | TGTGCCAGCAGCCTGCGACAGGTTGGGGCCAAAAACATTCAGTACTTC
. | TRBJ1-4 | once | TRBV7-2 | CASSQPGPGGRKLFF | TGTGCCAGCAGTCAACCGGGACCAGGCGGTCGGAAACTGTTTTTT
. | TRBJ2-1 | . | TRBV9 | CASSVDGRAGAPHNEQFF | TGTGCCAGCAGCGTAGATGGCCGAGCGGGCGCCCCCCACAATGAGCAGTTCTTC
TRBD2 | TRBJ2-7 | . | TRBV6-5 | CASRGTSGSLYEQYF | TGTGCCAGCAGGGGCACTAGCGGGAGTCTTTACGAGCAGTACTTC
. | TRBJ1-1 | few | TRBV9 | CASSVERNTEAFF | TGTGCCAGCAGCGTAGAACGGAACACTGAAGCTTTCTTT
. | TRBJ1-5 | . | TRBV28 | CAIFNSSMHF | TGTGCCATATTTAACAGCTCAATGCATTTT
. | TRBJ1-2 | . | TRBV28 | CASGTAAGYGYTF | TGTGCCAGCGGCACGGCGGCCGGCTATGGCTACACCTTC
TRBD1 | TRBJ1-2 | once | TRBV11-2 | CASSLESGGNYGYTF | TGTGCCAGCAGCTTAGAATCAGGGGGTAACTATGGCTACACCTTC
TRBD1 | TRBJ1-2 | . | TRBV5-4 | CASSSSGQLLGYTF | TGTGCCAGCAGCTCCTCGGGACAGCTACTTGGCTACACCTTC
. | TRBJ1-1 | . | TRBV28 | CASSLLERRAFF | TGTGCCAGCAGTTTATTGGAAAGGAGAGCTTTCTTT
. | TRBJ1-2 | once | TRBV28 | CASSLVGGGGYGYTF | TGTGCCAGCAGTTTAGTCGGGGGGGGCGGCTATGGCTACACCTTC
. | TRBJ2-7 | . | TRBV6-5 | CASSFAGATYEQYF | TGTGCCAGCAGTTTCGCGGGGGCCACCTACGAGCAGTACTTC
. | TRBJ1-5 | . | TRBV15 | CATSRGGLVAQHF | TGTGCCACCAGCCGGGGGGGGCTAGTGGCCCAGCATTTT
TRBD1 | TRBJ1-2 | . | TRBV5-6 | CASSSDRVDGYTF | TGTGCCAGCAGCTCCGACAGGGTCGACGGCTACACCTTC
. | TRBJ2-7 | . | TRBV28 | CATTLGDYEQYF | TGTGCGACGACTCTAGGGGACTACGAGCAGTACTTC
TRBD2 | TRBJ2-5 | once | TRBV5-1 | CASSRTSGSTKETQYF | TGCGCCAGCAGCAGGACTAGCGGGTCCACTAAAGAGACCCAGTACTTC
TRBD2 | TRBJ2-2 | . | TRBV5-6 | CASSLVQGGTGELFF | TGTGCCAGCAGCTTGGTGCAGGGAGGGACCGGGGAGCTGTTTTTT
TRBD1 | TRBJ1-5 | . | TRBV18 | CASSAGTDSNQPQHF | TGTGCCAGCTCGGCTGGGACAGATAGCAATCAGCCCCAGCATTTT
TRBD1 | TRBJ1-1 | . | TRBV6-5 | CASSRGQGNTEAFF | TGTGCCAGCAGCCGTGGACAGGGGAACACTGAAGCTTTCTTT
TRBD1 | TRBJ1-1 | few | TRBV27 | CASSPDRGEAFF | TGTGCCAGCAGTCCCGACAGGGGTGAAGCTTTCTTT